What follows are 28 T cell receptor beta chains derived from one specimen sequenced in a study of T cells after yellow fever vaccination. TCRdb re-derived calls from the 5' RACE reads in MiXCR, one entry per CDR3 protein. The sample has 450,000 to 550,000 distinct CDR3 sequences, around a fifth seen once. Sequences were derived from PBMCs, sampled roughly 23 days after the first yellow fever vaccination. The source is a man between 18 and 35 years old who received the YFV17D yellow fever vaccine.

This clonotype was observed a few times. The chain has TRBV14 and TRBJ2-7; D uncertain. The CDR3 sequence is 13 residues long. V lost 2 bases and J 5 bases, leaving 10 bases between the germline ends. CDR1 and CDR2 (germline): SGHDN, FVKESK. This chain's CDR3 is CASSQLNEHEQYV. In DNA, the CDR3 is TGTGCCAGCAGCCAACTCAACGAACACGAGCAGTACGTC.

In DNA form, the CDR3 reads TGCAGTGCCACCGACAGGGGCCAAGAGACCCAGTACTTC. Protein sequence: CSATDRGQETQYF. This rearrangement joins TRBV20-1 to TRBJ2-5, with 8 bases that match TRBD1. J was trimmed by 1 base and V by 6 bases; bases with no gene match: 4. Germline CDR1 is DFQATT and CDR2 is SNEGSKA (reference sequence). This CDR3 is built from 13 residues.

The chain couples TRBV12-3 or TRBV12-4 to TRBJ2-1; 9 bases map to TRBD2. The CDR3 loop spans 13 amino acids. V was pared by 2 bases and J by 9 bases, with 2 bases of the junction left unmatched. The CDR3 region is CASSLRRGGEQFF. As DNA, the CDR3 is TGTGCCAGCAGTTTACGGCGGGGGGGTGAGCAGTTCTTC.

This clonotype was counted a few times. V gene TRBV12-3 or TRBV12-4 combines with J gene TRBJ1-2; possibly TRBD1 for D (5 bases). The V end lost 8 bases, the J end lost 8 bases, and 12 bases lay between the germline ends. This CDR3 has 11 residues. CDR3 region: CASGRAGGYTF. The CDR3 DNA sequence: TGTGCCAGCGGCAGGGCTGGCGGCTACACCTTC.

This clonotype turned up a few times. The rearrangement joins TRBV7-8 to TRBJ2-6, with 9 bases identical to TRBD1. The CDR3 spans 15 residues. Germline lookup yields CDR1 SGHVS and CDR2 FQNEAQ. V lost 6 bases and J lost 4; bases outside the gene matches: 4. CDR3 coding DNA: TGTGCCAGCAGGAACAGGGGGCACGGGGCCAACGTCCTGACTTTC. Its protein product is CASRNRGHGANVLTF.

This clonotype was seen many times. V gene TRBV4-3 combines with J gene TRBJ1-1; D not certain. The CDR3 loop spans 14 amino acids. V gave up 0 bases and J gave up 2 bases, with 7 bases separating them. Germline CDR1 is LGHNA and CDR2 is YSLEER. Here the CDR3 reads CASSQDRANTEAFF. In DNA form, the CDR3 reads TGCGCCAGCAGCCAAGATCGAGCCAACACTGAAGCTTTCTTT.

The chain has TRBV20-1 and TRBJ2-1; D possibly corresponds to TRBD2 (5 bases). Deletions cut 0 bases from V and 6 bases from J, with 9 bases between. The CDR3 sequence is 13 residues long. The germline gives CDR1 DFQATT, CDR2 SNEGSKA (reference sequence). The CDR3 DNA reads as TGCAGTGCTAGAGATACTAGGGTCAATGAGCAGTTCTTC. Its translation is CSARDTRVNEQFF.

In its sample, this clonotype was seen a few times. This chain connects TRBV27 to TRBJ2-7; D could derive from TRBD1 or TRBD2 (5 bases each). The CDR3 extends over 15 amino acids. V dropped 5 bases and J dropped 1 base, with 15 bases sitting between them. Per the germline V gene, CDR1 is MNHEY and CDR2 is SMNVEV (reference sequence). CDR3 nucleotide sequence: TGTGCCAGCAGTAAGCAGGGACGTTTGTCCTACGAGCAGTACTTC. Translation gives CASSKQGRLSYEQYF.

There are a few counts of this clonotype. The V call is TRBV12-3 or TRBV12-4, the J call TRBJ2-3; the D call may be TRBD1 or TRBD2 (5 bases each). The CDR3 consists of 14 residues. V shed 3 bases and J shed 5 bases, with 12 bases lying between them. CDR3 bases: TGTGCCAGCAGTTTGGGACCGAGAAAAGATACGCAGTATTTT. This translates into CASSLGPRKDTQYF.

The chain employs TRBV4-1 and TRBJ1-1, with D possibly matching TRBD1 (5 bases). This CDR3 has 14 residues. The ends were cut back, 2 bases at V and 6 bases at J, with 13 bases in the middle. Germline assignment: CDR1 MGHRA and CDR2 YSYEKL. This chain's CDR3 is CASSQYGGFPEAFF. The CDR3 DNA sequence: TGCGCCAGCAGCCAATATGGGGGTTTCCCTGAAGCTTTCTTT.

This CDR3 is CASSLVRQGGEKLFF. The CDR3 DNA follows: TGTGCCAGCAGCTTAGTGCGGCAGGGAGGCGAAAAACTGTTTTTT. This chain connects TRBV7-2 to TRBJ1-4, with D maybe TRBD1 (5 bases). The length of the CDR3 is 15 residues. The V gene lost 1 base and the J gene lost 8 bases, with 14 bases spanning the gap. Germline-derived CDR1 and CDR2 are SGHTA and FQGNSA.

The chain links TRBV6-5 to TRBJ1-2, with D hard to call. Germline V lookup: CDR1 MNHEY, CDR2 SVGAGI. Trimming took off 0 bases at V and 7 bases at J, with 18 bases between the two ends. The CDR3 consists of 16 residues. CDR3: CASSYSSGLVRGGYTF. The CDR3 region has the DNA TGTGCCAGCAGTTACTCGAGCGGTCTCGTTCGGGGTGGCTACACCTTC.

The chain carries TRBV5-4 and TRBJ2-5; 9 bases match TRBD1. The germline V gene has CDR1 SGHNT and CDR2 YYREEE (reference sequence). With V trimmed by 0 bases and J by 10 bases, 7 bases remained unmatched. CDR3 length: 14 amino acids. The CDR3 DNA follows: TGTGCCAGCAGCTTGGGACAGGGGGAAGTTGGCCAGTACTTC. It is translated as CASSLGQGEVGQYF.

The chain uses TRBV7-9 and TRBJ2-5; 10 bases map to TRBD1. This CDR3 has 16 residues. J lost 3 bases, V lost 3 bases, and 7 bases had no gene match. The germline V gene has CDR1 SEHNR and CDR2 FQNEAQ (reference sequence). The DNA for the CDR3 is TGTGCCAGCAGCTTTCTCAGGACAGGGGGAAAAGAGACCCAGTACTTC. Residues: CASSFLRTGGKETQYF.

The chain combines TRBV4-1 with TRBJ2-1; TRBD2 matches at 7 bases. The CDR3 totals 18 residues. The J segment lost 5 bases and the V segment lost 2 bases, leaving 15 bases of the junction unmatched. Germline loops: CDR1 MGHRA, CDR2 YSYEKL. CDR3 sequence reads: CASSQLKFRGRGDNEQFF. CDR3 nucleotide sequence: TGCGCCAGCAGCCAACTTAAATTCCGGGGCCGGGGGGACAATGAGCAGTTCTTC.

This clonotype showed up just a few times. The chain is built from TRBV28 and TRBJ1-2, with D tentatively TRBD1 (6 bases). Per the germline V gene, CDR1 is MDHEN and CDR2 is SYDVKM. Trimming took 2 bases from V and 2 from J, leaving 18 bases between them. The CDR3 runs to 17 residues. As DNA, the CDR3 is TGTGCCAGCAGTTTAGGGGACAATATCGCCGCGAACTATGGCTACACCTTC. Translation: CASSLGDNIAANYGYTF.

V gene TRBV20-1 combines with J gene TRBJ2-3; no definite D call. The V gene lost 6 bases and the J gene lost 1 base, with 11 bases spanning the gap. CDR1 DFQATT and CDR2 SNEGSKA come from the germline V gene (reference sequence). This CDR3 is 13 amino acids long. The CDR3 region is CSAPTGGTDTQYF. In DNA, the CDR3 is TGCAGTGCACCGACTGGGGGCACAGATACGCAGTATTTT.

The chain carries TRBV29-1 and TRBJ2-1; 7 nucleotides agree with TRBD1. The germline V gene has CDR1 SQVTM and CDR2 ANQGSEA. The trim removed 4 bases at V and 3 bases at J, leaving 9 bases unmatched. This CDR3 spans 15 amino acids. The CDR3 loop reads CSVGDSDLGYNEQFF. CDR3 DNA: TGCAGCGTTGGGGACAGCGACCTTGGCTACAATGAGCAGTTCTTC.

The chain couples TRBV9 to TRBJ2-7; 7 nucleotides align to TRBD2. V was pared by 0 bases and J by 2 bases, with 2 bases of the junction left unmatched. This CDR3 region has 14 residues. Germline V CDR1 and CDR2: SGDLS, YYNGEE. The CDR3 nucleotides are TGTGCCAGCAGCGTAGCTAGCGGTCCCTACGAGCAGTACTTC. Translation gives CASSVASGPYEQYF.

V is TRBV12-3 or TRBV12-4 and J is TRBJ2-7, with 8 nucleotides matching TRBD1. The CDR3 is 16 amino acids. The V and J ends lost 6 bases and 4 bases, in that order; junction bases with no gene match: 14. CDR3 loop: CASSMGDRGLWYEQYF. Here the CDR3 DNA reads TGTGCCAGCAGCATGGGAGACAGGGGACTGTGGTACGAGCAGTACTTC.

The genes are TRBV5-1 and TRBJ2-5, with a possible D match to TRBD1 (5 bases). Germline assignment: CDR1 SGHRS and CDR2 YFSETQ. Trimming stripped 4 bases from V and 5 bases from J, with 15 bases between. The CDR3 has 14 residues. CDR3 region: CASSHSGFAETQYF. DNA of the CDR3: TGCGCCAGCAGCCATTCAGGGTTTGCGGAGACCCAGTACTTC. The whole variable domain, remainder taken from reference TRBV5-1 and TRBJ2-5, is KAGVTQTPRYLIKTRGQQVTLSCSPISGHRSVSWYQQTPGQGLQFLFEYFSETQRNKGNFPGRFSGRQFSNSRSEMNVSTLELGDSALYLCASSHSGFAETQYFGPGTRLLVL.

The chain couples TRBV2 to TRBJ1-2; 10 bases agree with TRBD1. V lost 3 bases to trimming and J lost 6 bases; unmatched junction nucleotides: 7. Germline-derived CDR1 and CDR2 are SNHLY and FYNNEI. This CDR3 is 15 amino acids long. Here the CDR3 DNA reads TGTGCCAGCAGTGAGACGGGACAGGGGATGGATGGCTACACCTTC. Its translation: CASSETGQGMDGYTF.

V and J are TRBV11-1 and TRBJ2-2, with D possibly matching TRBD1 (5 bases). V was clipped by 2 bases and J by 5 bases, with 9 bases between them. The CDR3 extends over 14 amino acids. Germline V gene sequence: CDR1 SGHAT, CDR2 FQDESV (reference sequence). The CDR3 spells CASSLPQGTGELFF. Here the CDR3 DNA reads TGTGCCAGCAGCTTACCCCAGGGAACCGGGGAGCTGTTTTTT.

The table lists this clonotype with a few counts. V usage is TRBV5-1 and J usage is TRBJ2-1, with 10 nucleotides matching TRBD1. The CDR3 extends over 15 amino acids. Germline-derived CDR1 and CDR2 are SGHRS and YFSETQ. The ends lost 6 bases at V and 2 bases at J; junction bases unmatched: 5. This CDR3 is CASNPTGGAYNEQFF. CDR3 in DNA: TGCGCCAGCAACCCGACAGGGGGCGCCTACAATGAGCAGTTCTTC.

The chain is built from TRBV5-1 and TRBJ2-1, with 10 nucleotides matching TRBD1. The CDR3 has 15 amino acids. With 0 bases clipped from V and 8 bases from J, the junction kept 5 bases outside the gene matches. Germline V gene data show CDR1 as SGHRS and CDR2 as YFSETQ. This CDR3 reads CASSLGDRGIDEQFF. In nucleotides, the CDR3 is TGCGCCAGCAGCTTGGGGGACAGGGGAATCGATGAGCAGTTCTTC.

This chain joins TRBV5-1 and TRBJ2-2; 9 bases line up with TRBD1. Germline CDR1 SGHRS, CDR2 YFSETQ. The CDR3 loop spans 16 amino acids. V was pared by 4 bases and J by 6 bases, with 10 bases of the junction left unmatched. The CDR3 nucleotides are TGCGCCAGCAGCCCCGGGACAGGGAGGCCCGCCGGGGAGCTGTTTTTT. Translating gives CASSPGTGRPAGELFF.

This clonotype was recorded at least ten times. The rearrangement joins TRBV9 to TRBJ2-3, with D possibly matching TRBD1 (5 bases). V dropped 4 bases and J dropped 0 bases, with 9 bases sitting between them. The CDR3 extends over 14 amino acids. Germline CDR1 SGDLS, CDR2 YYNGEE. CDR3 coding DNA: TGTGCCAGCAGCCTACGACAGAGCACAGATACGCAGTATTTT. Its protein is CASSLRQSTDTQYF. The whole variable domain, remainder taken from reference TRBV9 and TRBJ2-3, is DSGVTQTPKHLITATGQRVTLRCSPRSGDLSVYWYQQSLDQGLQFLIQYYNGEERAKGNILERFSAQQFPDLHSELNLSSLELGDSALYFCASSLRQSTDTQYFGPGTRLTVL.

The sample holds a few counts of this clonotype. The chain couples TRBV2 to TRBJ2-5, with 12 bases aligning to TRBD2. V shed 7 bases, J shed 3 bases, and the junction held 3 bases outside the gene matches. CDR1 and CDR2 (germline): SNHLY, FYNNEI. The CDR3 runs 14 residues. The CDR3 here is CASTRTSGEETQYF. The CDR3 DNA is TGTGCCAGCACCCGGACTAGCGGGGAAGAGACCCAGTACTTC.